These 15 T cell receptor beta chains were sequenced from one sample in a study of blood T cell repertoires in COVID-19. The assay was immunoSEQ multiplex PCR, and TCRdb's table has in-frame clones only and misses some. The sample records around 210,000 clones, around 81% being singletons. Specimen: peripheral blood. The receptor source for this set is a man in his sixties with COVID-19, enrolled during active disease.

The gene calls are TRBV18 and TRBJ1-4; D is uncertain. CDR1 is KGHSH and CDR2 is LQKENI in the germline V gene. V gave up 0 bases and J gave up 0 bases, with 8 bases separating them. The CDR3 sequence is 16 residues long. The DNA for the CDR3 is TGTGCCAGCTCACCACCGGGAGCTGCAACTAATGAAAAACTGTTTTTT. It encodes CASSPPGAATNEKLFF.

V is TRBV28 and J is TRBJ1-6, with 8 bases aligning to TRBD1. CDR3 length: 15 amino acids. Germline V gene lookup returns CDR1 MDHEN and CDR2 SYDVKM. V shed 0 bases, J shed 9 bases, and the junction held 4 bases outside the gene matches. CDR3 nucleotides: TGTGCCAGCAGTTTATGGGACAGGGTGGGTTCACCCCTCCACTTT. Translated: CASSLWDRVGSPLHF.

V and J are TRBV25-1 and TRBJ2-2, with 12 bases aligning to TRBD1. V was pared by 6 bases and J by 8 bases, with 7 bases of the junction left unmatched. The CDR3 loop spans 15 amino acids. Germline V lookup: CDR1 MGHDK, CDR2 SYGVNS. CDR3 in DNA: TGTGCCAGCAGGGGACAGGGGGCATTCACTGGGGAGCTGTTTTTT. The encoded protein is CASRGQGAFTGELFF.

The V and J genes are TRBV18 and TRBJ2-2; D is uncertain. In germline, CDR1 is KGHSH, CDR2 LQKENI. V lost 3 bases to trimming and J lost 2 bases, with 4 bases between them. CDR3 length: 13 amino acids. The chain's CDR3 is CASSPLNTGELFF. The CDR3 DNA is TGTGCCAGCTCACCTCTCAACACCGGGGAGCTGTTTTTT.

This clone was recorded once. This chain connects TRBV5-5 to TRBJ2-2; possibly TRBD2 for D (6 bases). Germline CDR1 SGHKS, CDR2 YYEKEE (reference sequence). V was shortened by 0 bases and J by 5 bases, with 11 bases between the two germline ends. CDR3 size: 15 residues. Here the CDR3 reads CASSLVGLGTGELFF. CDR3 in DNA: TGTGCCAGCAGCTTGGTGGGACTCGGGACCGGGGAGCTGTTTTTT.

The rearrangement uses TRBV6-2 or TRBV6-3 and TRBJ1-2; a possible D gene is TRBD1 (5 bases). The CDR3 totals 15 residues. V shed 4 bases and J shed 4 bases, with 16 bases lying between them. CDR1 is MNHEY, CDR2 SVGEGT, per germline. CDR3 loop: CASSFGTRAGYGYTF. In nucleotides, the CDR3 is TGTGCCAGCAGTTTCGGGACTCGGGCAGGCTATGGCTACACCTTC.

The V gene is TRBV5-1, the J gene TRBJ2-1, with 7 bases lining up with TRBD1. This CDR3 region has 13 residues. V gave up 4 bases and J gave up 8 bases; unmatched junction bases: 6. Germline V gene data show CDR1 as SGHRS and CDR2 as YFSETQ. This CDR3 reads CASSVTGDHEQFF. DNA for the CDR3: TGCGCCAGCAGCGTCACAGGGGATCATGAGCAGTTCTTC.

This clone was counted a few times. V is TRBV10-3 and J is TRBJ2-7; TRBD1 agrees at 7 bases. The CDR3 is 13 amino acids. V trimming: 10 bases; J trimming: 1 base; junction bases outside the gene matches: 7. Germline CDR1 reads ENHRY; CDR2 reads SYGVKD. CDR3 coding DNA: TGTGCCACCGGGACAGACCTTTCCTACGAGCAGTACTTC. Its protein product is CATGTDLSYEQYF.

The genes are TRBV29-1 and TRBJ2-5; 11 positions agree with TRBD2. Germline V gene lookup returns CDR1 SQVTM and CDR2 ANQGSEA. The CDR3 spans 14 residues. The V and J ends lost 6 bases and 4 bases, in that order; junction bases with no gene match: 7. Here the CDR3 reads CSVPGLAGLETQYF. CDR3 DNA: TGCAGCGTCCCTGGACTAGCGGGCTTAGAGACCCAGTACTTC.

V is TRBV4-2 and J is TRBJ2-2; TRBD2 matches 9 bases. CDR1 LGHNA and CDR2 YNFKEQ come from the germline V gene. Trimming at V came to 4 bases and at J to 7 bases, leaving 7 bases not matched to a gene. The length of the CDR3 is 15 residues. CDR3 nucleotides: TGTGCCAGCAGCCTCCTCGGGACTAGCAACGGGGAGCTGTTTTTT. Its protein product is CASSLLGTSNGELFF.

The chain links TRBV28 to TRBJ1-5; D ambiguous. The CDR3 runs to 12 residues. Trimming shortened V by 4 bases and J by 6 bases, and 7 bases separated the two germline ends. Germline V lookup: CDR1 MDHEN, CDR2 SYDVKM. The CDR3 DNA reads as TGTGCCAGCAGTTATGAGGGTCAGCCCCAGCATTTT. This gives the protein CASSYEGQPQHF.

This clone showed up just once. CDR3 sequence reads: CASSLALGAGNTIYF. The CDR3 region has the DNA TGTGCCAGCAGCTTAGCGCTAGGGGCTGGAAACACCATATATTTT. V usage is TRBV7-9 and J usage is TRBJ1-3, with a weak D call TRBD1 (5 bases). V lost 0 bases, J lost 2 bases, and 8 bases lay in between. CDR3 length: 15 amino acids. CDR1 and CDR2 from the germline V gene are SEHNR and FQNEAQ (reference sequence).

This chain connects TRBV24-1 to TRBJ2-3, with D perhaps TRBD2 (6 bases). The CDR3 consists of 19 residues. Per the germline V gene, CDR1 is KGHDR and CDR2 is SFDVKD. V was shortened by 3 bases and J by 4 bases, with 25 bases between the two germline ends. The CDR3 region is CATSDPSLKRGGGADTQYF. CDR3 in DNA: TGTGCCACCAGTGATCCATCCCTCAAGAGAGGAGGAGGGGCAGATACGCAGTATTTT.

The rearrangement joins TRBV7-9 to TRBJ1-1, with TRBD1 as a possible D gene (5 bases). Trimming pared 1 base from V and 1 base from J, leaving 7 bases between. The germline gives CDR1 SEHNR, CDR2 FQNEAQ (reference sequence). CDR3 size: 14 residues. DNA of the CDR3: TGTGCCAGCAGCTTAGATGGGGCGAACACTGAAGCTTTCTTT. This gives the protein CASSLDGANTEAFF. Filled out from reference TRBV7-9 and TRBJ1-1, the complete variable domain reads DTGVSQNPRHKITKRGQNVTFRCDPISEHNRLYWYRQTLGQGPEFLTYFQNEAQLEKSRLLSDRFSAERPKGSFSTLEIQRTEQGDSAMYLCASSLDGANTEAFFGQGTRLTVV.

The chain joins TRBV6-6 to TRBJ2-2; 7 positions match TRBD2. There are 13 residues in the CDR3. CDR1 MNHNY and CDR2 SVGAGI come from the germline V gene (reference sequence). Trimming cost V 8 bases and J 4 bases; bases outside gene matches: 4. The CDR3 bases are TGTGCCAGCCTTTCGGGGGGCACCGGGGAGCTGTTTTTT. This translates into CASLSGGTGELFF.